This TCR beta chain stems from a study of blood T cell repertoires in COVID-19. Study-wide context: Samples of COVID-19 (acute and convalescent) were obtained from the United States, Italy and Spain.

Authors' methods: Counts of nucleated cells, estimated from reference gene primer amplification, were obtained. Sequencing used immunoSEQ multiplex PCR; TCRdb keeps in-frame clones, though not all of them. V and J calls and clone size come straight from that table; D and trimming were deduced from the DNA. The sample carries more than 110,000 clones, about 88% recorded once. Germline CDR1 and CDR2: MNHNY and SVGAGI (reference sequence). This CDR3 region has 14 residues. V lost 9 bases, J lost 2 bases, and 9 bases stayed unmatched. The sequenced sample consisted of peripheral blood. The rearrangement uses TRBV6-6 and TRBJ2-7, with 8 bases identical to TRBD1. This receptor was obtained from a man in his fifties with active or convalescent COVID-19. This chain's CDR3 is CASGAGTGAYEQYF. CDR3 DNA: TGTGCCAGTGGAGCCGGGACAGGCGCCTACGAGCAGTACTTC.